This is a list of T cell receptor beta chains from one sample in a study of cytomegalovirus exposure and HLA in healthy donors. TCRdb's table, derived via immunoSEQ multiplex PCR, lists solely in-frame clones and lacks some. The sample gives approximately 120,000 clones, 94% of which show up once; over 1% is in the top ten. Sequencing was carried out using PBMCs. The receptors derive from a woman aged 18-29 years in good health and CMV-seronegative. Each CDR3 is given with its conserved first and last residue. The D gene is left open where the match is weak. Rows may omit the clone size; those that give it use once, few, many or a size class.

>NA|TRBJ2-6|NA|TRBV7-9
TGTGCCAGCAGCTCCTTCAAGTCACAAACTGGGGCCAACGTCCTGACTTTC
CASSSFKSQTGANVLTF
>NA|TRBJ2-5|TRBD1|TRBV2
TGTGCCAGCAACGAACAGGGGTGGCAAGAGACCCAGTACTTC
CASNEQGWQETQYF
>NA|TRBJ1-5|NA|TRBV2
TGTGCCAGCAGTGAAGCGCTATCGGGGACTAATCAGCCCCAGCATTTT
CASSEALSGTNQPQHF
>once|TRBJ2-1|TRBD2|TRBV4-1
TGCGCCAGCAGCCAAGTGGGGACTAGCGGGTACAATGAGCAGTTCTTC
CASSQVGTSGYNEQFF
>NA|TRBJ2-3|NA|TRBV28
TGTGCCAGCAATGGAGGAATCACAGATACGCAGTATTTT
CASNGGITDTQYF
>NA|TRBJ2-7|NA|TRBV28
TGTGCCAGCAGCCTGTTGGGTAGCGGTACCTACGAGCAGTACTTC
CASSLLGSGTYEQYF
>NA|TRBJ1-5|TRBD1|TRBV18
TGTGCCAGCTCACCCCAGGAGGGGGCGCGAAGTCAGCCCCAGCATTTT
CASSPQEGARSQPQHF
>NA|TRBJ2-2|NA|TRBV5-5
TGTGCCACCACTTCGAACACCGGGGAGCTGTTTTTT
CATTSNTGELFF
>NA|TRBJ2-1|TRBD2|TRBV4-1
TGCGCCAGCAGCCTACCTACGGCGGGAGGAAAGGTTGAGCAGTTCTTC
CASSLPTAGGKVEQFF
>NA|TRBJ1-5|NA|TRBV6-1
TGTGCCAGCAGTGCTGCGGGGGCTTTGACTCAGCCCCAGCATTTT
CASSAAGALTQPQHF
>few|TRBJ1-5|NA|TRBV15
TGTGCCACCAGCCCGACAGTTGGCAATCAGCCCCAGCATTTT
CATSPTVGNQPQHF
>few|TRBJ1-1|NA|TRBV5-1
TGCGCCAGCAGCTTGTCGCGGGCACGAGGGACTGAAGCTTTCTTT
CASSLSRARGTEAFF
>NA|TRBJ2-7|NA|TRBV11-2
TGTGCCAGCAGCTTGAGCCCGATACCCGACGAGCAGTACTTC
CASSLSPIPDEQYF
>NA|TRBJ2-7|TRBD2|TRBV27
TGTGCCAGCAGTCTAGCGGGATCCTACGAGCAGTACTTC
CASSLAGSYEQYF
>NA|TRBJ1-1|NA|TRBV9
TGTGCCAGCAGTTCCGAGGAAGGCGGGGGGCCGAACACTGAAGCTTTCTTT
CASSSEEGGGPNTEAFF
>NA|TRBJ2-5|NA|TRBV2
TGTGCCAGCCAGGAAGAGACCCAGTACTTC
CASQEETQYF
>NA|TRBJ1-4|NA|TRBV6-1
TGTGCCAGCAATCCTGGGGACATCCTTCGGGAAAAACTGTTTTTT
CASNPGDILREKLFF
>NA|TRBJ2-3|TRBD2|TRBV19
TGTGCCAGTAGTGCAACTAGCGTGGGGGCAGATACGCAGTATTTT
CASSATSVGADTQYF
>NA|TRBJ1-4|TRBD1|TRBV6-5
TGTGCCAGCAGTCAGGGACAGGGGACTAATGAAAAACTGTTTTTT
CASSQGQGTNEKLFF
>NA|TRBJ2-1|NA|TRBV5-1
TGCGCCAGCAGCTTGGACAGGGCGAATGAGCAGTTCTTC
CASSLDRANEQFF
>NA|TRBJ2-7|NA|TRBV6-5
TGTGCCAGCAGTTACCGATACGGACAAATCGAGCAGTACTTC
CASSYRYGQIEQYF
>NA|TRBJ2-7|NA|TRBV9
TGTGCCAGCAGCGTAGAGGGGTCGGTTGCCGGCGAGCAGTACTTC
CASSVEGSVAGEQYF
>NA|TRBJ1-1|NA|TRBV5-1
TGCGCCAGCAGGGGGGGGCGCGACACTGAAGCTTTCTTT
CASRGGRDTEAFF
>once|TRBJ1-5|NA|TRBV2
TGTGCCAGCAGGACGGGGGTTGGGCAGCCCCAGCATTTT
CASRTGVGQPQHF
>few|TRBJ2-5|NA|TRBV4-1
TGCGCCAGCAGCCAAGAATATCCGGGAGCAGAGACCCAGTACTTC
CASSQEYPGAETQYF
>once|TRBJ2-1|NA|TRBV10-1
TGCGCCAGCAGCCGGGACTTCAACAATGAGCAGTTCTTC
CASSRDFNNEQFF
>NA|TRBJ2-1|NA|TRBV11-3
TGTGCCAGCAGCCCCGGTCACGATGAGCAGTTCTTC
CASSPGHDEQFF
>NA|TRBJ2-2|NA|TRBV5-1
TGCGCCAGCAGCTTGGTATCGGGTGTCGGGGAGCTGTTTTTT
CASSLVSGVGELFF
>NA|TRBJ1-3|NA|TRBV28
TGTGCCAGCAAATTCCCAAACTCTGGAAACACCATATATTTT
CASKFPNSGNTIYF
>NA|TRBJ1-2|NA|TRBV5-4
TGTGCCAGCAGCTTTGTGGTAGGGGCGAACTATGGCTACACCTTC
CASSFVVGANYGYTF
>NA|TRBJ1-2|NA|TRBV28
TGTGCCAGCAGTTTAGGGAGCCCCTCCGGGGGCTACACCTTC
CASSLGSPSGGYTF
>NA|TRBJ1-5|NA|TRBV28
TGTGCCACCTTCGAGGACCTCCGGCGGGCATATAGCAATCAGCCCCAGCATTTT
CATFEDLRRAYSNQPQHF
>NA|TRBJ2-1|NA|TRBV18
TGTGCCAGCTCACCAAATCTAGACAATGAGCAGTTCTTC
CASSPNLDNEQFF
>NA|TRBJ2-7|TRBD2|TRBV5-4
TGTGCCAGCAGCTTTACTAGCGGGGGGTACGACGAGCAGTACTTC
CASSFTSGGYDEQYF
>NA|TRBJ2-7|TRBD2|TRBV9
TGTGCCAGCAGCCCAACTAGCGGGAGAATCTACGAGCAGTACTTC
CASSPTSGRIYEQYF
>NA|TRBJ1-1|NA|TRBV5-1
TGCGCCAGCAGCTTTGGGGCGCTGGGCACTGAAGCTTTCTTT
CASSFGALGTEAFF
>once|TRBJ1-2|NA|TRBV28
TGTGCCAGCAGGCGAGGGTACCATTATGGCTACACCTTC
CASRRGYHYGYTF
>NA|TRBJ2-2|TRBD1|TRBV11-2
TGTGCCAGCAGCAGACAGGGGCCCGGGGAGCTGTTTTTT
CASSRQGPGELFF
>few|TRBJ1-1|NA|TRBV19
TGTGCCAGTAGTATAGGTGCGTACACTGAAGCTTTCTTT
CASSIGAYTEAFF
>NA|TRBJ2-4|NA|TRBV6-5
TGTGCCAGCAGCCGCGTCCCGGGTCCCTTAAACATTCAGTACTTC
CASSRVPGPLNIQYF
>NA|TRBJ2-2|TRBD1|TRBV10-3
TGTGCCACCCGACGGACAGGCGCGAACACCGGGGAGCTGTTTTTT
CATRRTGANTGELFF
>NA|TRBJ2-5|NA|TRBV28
TGTGCCAGCACTTGGGGGCGCTTAATGGAGACCCAGTACTTC
CASTWGRLMETQYF
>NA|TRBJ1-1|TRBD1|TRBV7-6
TGTGCCAGCAGCTTAGGGACAGGGTTTGCTTTCTTT
CASSLGTGFAFF
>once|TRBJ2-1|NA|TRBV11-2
TGTGCCAGCACAGGGGGGATTGAGCAGTTCTTC
CASTGGIEQFF
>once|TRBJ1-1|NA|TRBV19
TGTGCCAGTAGTCGAAGGGGCACTGAAGCTTTCTTT
CASSRRGTEAFF
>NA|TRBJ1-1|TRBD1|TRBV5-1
TGCGCCAGCAGCCTGACAGGGACCGGCCAAGCTTTCTTT
CASSLTGTGQAFF
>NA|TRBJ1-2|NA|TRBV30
TGTGCCTGGACAGGGTCAACAGACGTTGAGGGCTACACCTTC
CAWTGSTDVEGYTF
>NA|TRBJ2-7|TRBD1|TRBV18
TGTGCCAGCTCACCCGGACAGGGGGAGTACGAGCAGTACTTC
CASSPGQGEYEQYF
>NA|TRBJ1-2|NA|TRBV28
TGTGCCAGCAGTTTGCGGGGGACTAGGGGGGGGAACTATGGCTACACCTTC
CASSLRGTRGGNYGYTF
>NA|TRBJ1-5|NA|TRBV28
TGTGCCAGCAGGTCCGGGGGATTTCGCAATCAGCCCCAGCATTTT
CASRSGGFRNQPQHF
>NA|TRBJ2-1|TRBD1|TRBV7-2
TGTGCCAGCAGCTTAGCAGGCTACGGCAGGGGGCTAGATAATGAGCAGTTCTTC
CASSLAGYGRGLDNEQFF
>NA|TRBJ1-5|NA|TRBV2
TGTGCCAGCAGTGCACAGGGTATTATGGCCTACGGTCAGCCCCAGCATTTT
CASSAQGIMAYGQPQHF
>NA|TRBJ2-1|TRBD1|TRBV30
TGTGCCTGGACCTTCCGGGACAGAGCGCACAATGAGCAGTTCTTC
CAWTFRDRAHNEQFF
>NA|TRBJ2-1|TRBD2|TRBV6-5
TGTGCCAGCAGTTACTCGACTAGCGGGAGCTATGAGCAGTTCTTC
CASSYSTSGSYEQFF
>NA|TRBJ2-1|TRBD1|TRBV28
TGTGCCAGCAGCCAAAACCAGGGGGCCCAGTTCTTC
CASSQNQGAQFF
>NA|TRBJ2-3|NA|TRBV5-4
TGTGCCAGTCGAAACGAGGCAGCCTCCGATACGCAGTATTTT
CASRNEAASDTQYF
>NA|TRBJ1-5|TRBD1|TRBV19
TGTGCCAGTAGTATGGACAGGGGCACATATCAGCCCCAGCATTTT
CASSMDRGTYQPQHF
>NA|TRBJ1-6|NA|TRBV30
TGTGCCTGGAGTCGAGCCGATAATTCACCCCTCCACTTT
CAWSRADNSPLHF
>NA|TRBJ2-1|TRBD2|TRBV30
TGTGCCTGGATTGGAGCGGGAGGTTCCAGCTCCTACAATGAGCAGTTCTTC
CAWIGAGGSSSYNEQFF
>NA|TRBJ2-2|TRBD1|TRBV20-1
TGCAGTGCTAGAAACAGGGGGACGCTGTTTTTT
CSARNRGTLFF